Listed below are T cell receptor beta chains from one sample, sequenced in a study of blood T cell repertoires in COVID-19. Only in-frame clones appear in the TCRdb table, and some are missing; sequencing was by immunoSEQ multiplex PCR. The table has some 110,000 clones, roughly 80% seen once. The material sequenced was peripheral blood. Receptors were obtained from a woman of 80 years or more with active or convalescent COVID-19. Both conserved end residues are part of each CDR3. Size values are once, few and many counts, or a class for expanded clones, and some rows have none.

>TRBJ1-4|-|TRBV25-1
CASSPSEKLFF
>TRBJ1-3|-|TRBV6-5
CASSYSTGSGNTIYF
>TRBJ2-7|-|TRBV5-6
CASSFPKIYTGNEQYF
>TRBJ1-5|-|TRBV5-5
CASSLGEQPQHF
>TRBJ2-6|-|TRBV29-1
CSAGASGANVLTF
>TRBJ1-1|-|TRBV19
CASTTNRESTEAFF
>TRBJ1-4|-|TRBV4-2
CASSQSTPTGGSHEKLFF
>TRBJ1-5|-|TRBV5-3
CARSLDFPGHQPQHF
>TRBJ1-1|-|TRBV18
CASSPSLNTQGPLF
>TRBJ2-5|-|TRBV7-8
CASSRDRQETQYF
>TRBJ2-3|-|TRBV5-1
CASSLGLDYQSDTQYF
>TRBJ2-4|once|TRBV5-1
CASSLDTSGGGAKNIQYF
>TRBJ2-7|-|TRBV15
CATSRDIGGYEQYF
>TRBJ2-7|-|TRBV28
CASSPQGSRVYEQYF
>TRBJ1-1|-|TRBV11-2
CASSLQGMNTEAFF
>TRBJ2-3|-|TRBV4-3
CASSFGLAETTSTDTQYF
>TRBJ1-2|few|TRBV9
CASSAGTTGGFGYTF
>TRBJ2-7|few|TRBV27
CASSSYLGAGWNEQYF
>TRBJ2-1|-|TRBV5-6
CASRLDSYNEQFF
>TRBJ1-3|few|TRBV28
CASSSPSLRWGNTIYF
>TRBJ1-3|-|TRBV30
CAWSTASSGNTIYF
>TRBJ1-3|-|TRBV29-1
CSVDSESSGNTIYF
>TRBJ2-1|-|TRBV6-6
CASSYGTGVVNEQFF
>TRBJ2-3|-|TRBV2
CASSPPRQGATDTQYF
>TRBJ1-5|-|TRBV19
CASIAGGSDQPQHF
>TRBJ1-4|-|TRBV2
CASKLEGTATNEKLFF
>TRBJ2-1|-|TRBV5-4
CASSLGEGRYNEQFF
>TRBJ1-5|-|TRBV28
CASSANRQGGNQPQHF
>TRBJ2-2|few|TRBV6-2/TRBV6-3
CASSYDREFRSTGELFF
>TRBJ1-1|-|TRBV3-1/TRBV3-2
CASSQDADREGGTEAFF
>TRBJ1-1|-|TRBV3-1/TRBV3-2
CASSRIQAYSEAFF
>TRBJ2-5|-|TRBV9
CARSPGLAGGRGETQYF
>TRBJ2-1|-|TRBV4-3
CASSQGLSTPHEQFF
>TRBJ2-6|-|TRBV9
CASRSGLAGYTGANVLTF
>TRBJ1-1|-|TRBV28
CASTFSVRAFF
>TRBJ1-2|-|TRBV6-5
CASRPTGGIYYGYTF
>TRBJ1-2|-|TRBV11-2
CASSSTRQLGYTF
>TRBJ2-7|-|TRBV29-1
CSVHRVGEQYF
>TRBJ1-5|-|TRBV19
CASSTPTYFGSQPQHF
>TRBJ1-2|-|TRBV7-8
CASSPDGTAGVGYTF
>TRBJ1-5|-|TRBV10-1
CASRWGTGGDQPQHF
>TRBJ2-5|-|TRBV29-1
CSVGQQETQYF
>TRBJ1-1|-|TRBV29-1
CSVEAGQGVAEAFF
>TRBJ2-5|-|TRBV18
CASSRFRRETQYF
>TRBJ1-5|few|TRBV6-5
CASSSGGNQPQHF
>TRBJ2-1|-|TRBV2
CASSGNSGSNWDEQFF
>TRBJ1-1|-|TRBV18
CASSPPVGNTEAFF
>TRBJ2-5|once|TRBV6-5
CASSRGAETQYF
>TRBJ1-1|-|TRBV6-1
CASSELAGVKTGEAFF
>TRBJ1-5|-|TRBV5-5
CASSRTDSGNQPQHF
>TRBJ1-5|-|TRBV19
CASSIVGSELSPSIF
>TRBJ1-1|-|TRBV27
CASRRGLMNTEAFF
>TRBJ2-1|-|TRBV21-1
CASRSNLAGGPRNEQFF
>TRBJ1-5|-|TRBV28
CASSLPRTGSQPQHF
>TRBJ1-3|-|TRBV28
CASTKRGPGFSGNTIYF